This TCR beta chain is drawn from a study of metastatic and nonmetastatic thyroid tumors. Study results and limitations: Reportedly, malignant thyroid tumors had significantly higher TCR beta diversity than benign nodules, in blood and tumor.

The sample holds many counts of this clone. Its antigen remains unidentified. None of the patients had undergone any treatment ahead of thyroid surgery. The CDR3 is 15 amino acids. CDR1 is SGHTA, CDR2 FQGNSA, per germline. Trimming cost V 5 bases and J 4 bases, with 14 bases left between them. TCRdb re-called the PCR reads with MiXCR. The profile shows about 93,000 clones, roughly 13% of them singletons. The V call is TRBV7-2, the J call TRBJ2-2; perhaps TRBD1 as D (6 bases). The specimen was blood. The clonotype comes from a female donor with papillary thyroid cancer or a benign thyroid nodule (not recorded which). Some clones in this sample may be carry-over from other donors' samples. In DNA, the CDR3 is TGTGCCAGCAGCGCAGGACAGCTATCCACCGGGGAGCTGTTTTTT. Translation gives CASSAGQLSTGELFF.